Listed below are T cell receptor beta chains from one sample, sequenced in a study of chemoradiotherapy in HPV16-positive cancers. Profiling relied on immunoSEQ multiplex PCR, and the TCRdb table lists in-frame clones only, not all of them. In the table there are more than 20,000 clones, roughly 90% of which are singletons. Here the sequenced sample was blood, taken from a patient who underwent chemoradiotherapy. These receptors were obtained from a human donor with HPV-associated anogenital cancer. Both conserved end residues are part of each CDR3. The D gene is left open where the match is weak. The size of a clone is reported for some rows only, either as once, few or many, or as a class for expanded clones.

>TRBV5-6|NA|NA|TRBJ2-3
TGTGCCAGCAGCCTCCTAGCAAATACGCAGTATTTT
CASSLLANTQYF
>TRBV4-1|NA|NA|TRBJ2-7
TGCGCCAGCAGCCAAGAGGCCTCAGGGCGGGGAAACTACGAGCAGTACTTC
CASSQEASGRGNYEQYF
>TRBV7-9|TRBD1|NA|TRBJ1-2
TGTGCCAGCAGCTTCGACAGGGGCGCTAACTATGGCTACACCTTC
CASSFDRGANYGYTF
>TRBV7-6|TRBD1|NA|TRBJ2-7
TGTGCCAGCAGTTTTCGCTGGGACAGGTCGTACGAGCAGTACTTC
CASSFRWDRSYEQYF
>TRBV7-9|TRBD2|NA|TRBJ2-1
TGTGCCAGCAGCTATCTAGCGGGGGGGTGGTACAATGAGCAGTTCTTC
CASSYLAGGWYNEQFF
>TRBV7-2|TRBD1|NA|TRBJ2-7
TGTGCCAGCAGTCCCGGGACAGTCGGAAACCAGCCCTACTTC
CASSPGTVGNQPYF
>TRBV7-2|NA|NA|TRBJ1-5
TGTGCCAGCAGCGGAGGTCAGAATCAGCCCCAGCATTTT
CASSGGQNQPQHF
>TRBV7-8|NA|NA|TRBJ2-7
TGTGCCAGCAGCTTTGAGGGTCTCCTCTCCTACGAGCAGTACTTC
CASSFEGLLSYEQYF
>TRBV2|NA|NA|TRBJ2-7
TGTGCCAGCAGTGAAGACCTGGGTACCTACGAGCAGTACTTC
CASSEDLGTYEQYF
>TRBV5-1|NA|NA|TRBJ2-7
TGCGCCAGCAGCTTGATAGGACCCTACGAGCAGTACTTC
CASSLIGPYEQYF
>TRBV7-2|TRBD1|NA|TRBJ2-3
TGTGCCAGCAGCCGTGACAGGGGGCTTGATACGCAGTATTTT
CASSRDRGLDTQYF
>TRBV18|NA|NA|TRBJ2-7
TGTGCCAGCTCACCACCCGGGGTACGCCCCCACGAGCAGTACTTC
CASSPPGVRPHEQYF
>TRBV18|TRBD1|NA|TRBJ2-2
TGTGCCAGCTCACCACTGGACAGGACCGGGGAGCTGTTTTTT
CASSPLDRTGELFF
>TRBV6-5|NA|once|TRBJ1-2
TGTGCCAGCAGTTACGACGCCAACTATGGCTACACCTTC
CASSYDANYGYTF
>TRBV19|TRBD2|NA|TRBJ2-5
TGTGCCAGTAGTATGATAGCGGGGTACCAAGAGACCCAGTACTTC
CASSMIAGYQETQYF
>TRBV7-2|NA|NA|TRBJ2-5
TGTGCCAGCAGCTTAGTTTCGCGGGAGACCCAGTACTTC
CASSLVSRETQYF
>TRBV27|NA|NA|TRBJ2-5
TGTGCCAGCATGGAGTATTCAGGGGAGACCCAGTACTTC
CASMEYSGETQYF
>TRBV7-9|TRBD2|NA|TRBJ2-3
TGTGCCAGCAGCTTAGGGACTAGCGGCACAGATACGCAGTATTTT
CASSLGTSGTDTQYF
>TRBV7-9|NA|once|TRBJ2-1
TGTGCCAGCAGCTTCGCTCGGGTCAATGAGCAGTTCTTC
CASSFARVNEQFF
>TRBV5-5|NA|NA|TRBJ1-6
TGTGCCAGCAGGTACCACAGGGAAAAGGATAATTCACCCCTCCACTTT
CASRYHREKDNSPLHF
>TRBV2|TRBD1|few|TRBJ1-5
TGTGCCAGCAGCGAAAACAGGGGCGCCTATCAGCCCCAGCATTTT
CASSENRGAYQPQHF
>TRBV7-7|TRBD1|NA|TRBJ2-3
TGTGCTAGCAGCCCCGGGACAGGGGCTTCAGATACGCAGTATTTT
CASSPGTGASDTQYF
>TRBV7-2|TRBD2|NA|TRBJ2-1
TGTGCCAGCAGCTTAGACGGGAGGGCCCGAAATGAGCAGTTCTTC
CASSLDGRARNEQFF
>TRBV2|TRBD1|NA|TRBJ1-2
TGTGCCAGCACCATCGCGGGACAGGGATCGTTAGGCTACACCTTC
CASTIAGQGSLGYTF
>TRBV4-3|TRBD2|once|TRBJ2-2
TGCGCCAGCAGCCAAGGACCTAGCGGGAGAGGGGACACCGGGGAGCTGTTTTTT
CASSQGPSGRGDTGELFF
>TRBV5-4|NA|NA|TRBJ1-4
TGTGCCAGCAGCTTGGGAGGGACACCAAGTGAAAAACTGTTTTTT
CASSLGGTPSEKLFF
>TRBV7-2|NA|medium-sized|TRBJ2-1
TGTGCCAGCAGCTTAGGGCAGGGACCCATCAATGAGCAGTTCTTC
CASSLGQGPINEQFF
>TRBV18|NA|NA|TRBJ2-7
TGTGCCAGCTCACCTACCCAGGGGGGTAACGAGCAGTACTTC
CASSPTQGGNEQYF
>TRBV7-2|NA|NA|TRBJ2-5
TGTGCCAGCAGCAGGGGTCAACGAGAGACCCAGTACTTC
CASSRGQRETQYF
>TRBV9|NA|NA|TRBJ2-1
TGTGCCAGCAGCGTAGCAGCGGGTGAGCAGTTCTTC
CASSVAAGEQFF
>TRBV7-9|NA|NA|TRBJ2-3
TGTGCCAGCAGGGGCCGGGGAGCGGGTGGCACAGATACGCAGTATTTT
CASRGRGAGGTDTQYF
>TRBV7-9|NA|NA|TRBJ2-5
TGTGCCAGCAGCTTAGCGGTTGAGAGTCAAGAGACCCAGTACTTC
CASSLAVESQETQYF
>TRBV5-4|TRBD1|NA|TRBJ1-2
TGCGCCAGCAGCCGCCTGGACAGGGGGGACTATGGCTACACCTTC
CASSRLDRGDYGYTF
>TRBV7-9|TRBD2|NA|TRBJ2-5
TGTGCCAGCAGCTTAGAACGGGGGAGGGAGGAGACCCAGTACTTC
CASSLERGREETQYF
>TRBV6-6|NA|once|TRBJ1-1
TGTGCCAGCAGGGACGCAGGAACCCAGAACACTGAAGCTTTCTTT
CASRDAGTQNTEAFF
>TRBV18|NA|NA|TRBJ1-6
TGTGCCAGCTCACCGCAGGGTGCGGATTCACCCCTCCACTTT
CASSPQGADSPLHF
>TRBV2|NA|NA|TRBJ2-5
TGTGCCAGCAGTACCCGAGGGGAGACCCAGTACTTC
CASSTRGETQYF
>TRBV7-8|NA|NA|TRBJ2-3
TGTGCCAGCAGCAATTACCGGGTTGGGGCAGATACGCAGTATTTT
CASSNYRVGADTQYF
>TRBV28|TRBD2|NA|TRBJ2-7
TGTGCCAGCAGCCCGGGACAGGGAGGACTAGCGGGATCCTACGAGCAGTACTTC
CASSPGQGGLAGSYEQYF
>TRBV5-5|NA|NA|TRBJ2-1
TGTGCCAGCAGCTGGTCCGGAGCCTACAATGAGCAGTTCTTC
CASSWSGAYNEQFF
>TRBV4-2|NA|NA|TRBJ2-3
TGTGCCAGCAGCCAAGATCGTAGAAATACGCAGTATTTT
CASSQDRRNTQYF
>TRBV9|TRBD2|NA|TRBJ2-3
TGTGCCAGCAGCGTAGAACAAGCGGGGTGGACAGATACGCAGTATTTT
CASSVEQAGWTDTQYF
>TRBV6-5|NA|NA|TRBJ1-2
TGTGCCAGCAGTTACTCGACTCGGACTCACTATGGCTACACCTTC
CASSYSTRTHYGYTF